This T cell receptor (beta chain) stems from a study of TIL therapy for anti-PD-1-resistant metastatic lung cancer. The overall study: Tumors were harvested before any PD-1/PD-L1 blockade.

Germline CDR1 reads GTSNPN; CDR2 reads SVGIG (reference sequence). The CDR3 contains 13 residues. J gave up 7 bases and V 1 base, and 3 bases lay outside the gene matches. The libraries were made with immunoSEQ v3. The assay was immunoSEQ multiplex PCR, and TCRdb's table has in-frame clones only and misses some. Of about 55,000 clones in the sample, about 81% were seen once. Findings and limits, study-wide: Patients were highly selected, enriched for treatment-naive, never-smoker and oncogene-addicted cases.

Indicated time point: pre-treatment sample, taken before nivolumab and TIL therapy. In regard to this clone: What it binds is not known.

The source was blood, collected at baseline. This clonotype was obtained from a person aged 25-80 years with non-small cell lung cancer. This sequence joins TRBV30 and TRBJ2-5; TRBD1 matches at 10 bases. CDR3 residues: CAWSGGTGVTQYF. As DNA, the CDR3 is TGTGCCTGGAGTGGCGGGACAGGGGTGACCCAGTACTTC.